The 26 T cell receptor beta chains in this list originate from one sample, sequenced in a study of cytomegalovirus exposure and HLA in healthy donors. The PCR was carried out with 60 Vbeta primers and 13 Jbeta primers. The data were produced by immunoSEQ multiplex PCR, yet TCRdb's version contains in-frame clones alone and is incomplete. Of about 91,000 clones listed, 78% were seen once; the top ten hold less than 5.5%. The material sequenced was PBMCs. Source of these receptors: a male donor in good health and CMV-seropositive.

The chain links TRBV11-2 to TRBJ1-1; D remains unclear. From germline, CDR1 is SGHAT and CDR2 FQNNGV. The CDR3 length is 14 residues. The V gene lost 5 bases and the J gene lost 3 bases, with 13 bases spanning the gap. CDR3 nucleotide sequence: TGTGCCAGCAGCCTGTCGCGCGGGTACACTGAAGCTTTCTTT. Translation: CASSLSRGYTEAFF.

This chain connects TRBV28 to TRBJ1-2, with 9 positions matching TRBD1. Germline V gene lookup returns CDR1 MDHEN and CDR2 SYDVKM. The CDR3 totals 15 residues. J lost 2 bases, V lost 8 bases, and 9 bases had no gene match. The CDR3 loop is CASGDPGTGNYGYTF. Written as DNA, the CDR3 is TGTGCCAGCGGGGATCCCGGGACAGGGAACTATGGCTACACCTTC.

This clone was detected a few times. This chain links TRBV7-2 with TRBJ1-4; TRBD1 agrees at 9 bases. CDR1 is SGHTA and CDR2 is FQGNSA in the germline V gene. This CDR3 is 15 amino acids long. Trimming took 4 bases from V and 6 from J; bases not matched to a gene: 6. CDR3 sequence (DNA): TGTGCCAGCAGCTCTATCGACAGGGGGGATGAAAAACTGTTTTTT. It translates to CASSSIDRGDEKLFF. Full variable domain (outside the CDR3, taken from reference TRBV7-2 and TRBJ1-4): GAGVSQSPSNKVTEKGKDVELRCDPISGHTALYWYRQSLGQGLEFLIYFQGNSAPDKSGLPSDRFSAERTGGSVSTLTIQRTQQEDSAVYLCASSSIDRGDEKLFFGSGTQLSVL.

CDR3 DNA sequence: TGTGCCAGCAGTGAAGCCCTAGCGGGGGGGCACCCTTGGGAGACCCAGTACTTC. Amino acid sequence: CASSEALAGGHPWETQYF. The genes are TRBV6-1 and TRBJ2-5; 12 bases agree with TRBD2. The CDR3 runs 18 residues. CDR1 and CDR2 from the germline V gene are MNHNS and SASEGT. J was trimmed by 5 bases and V by 0 bases; bases with no gene match: 10.

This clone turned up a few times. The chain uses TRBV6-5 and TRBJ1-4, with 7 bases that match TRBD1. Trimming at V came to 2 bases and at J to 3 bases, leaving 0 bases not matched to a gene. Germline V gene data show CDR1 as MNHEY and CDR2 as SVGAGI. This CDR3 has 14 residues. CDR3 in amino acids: CASSYDRANEKLFF. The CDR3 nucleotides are TGTGCCAGCAGTTACGACAGGGCTAATGAAAAACTGTTTTTT.

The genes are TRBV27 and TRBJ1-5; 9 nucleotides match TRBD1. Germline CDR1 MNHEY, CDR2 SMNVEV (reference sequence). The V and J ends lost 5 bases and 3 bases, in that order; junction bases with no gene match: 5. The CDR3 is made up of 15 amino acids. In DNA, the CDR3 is TGTGCCAGCAGTCCCTGGACAGGGGACAATCAGCCCCAGCATTTT. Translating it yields CASSPWTGDNQPQHF.

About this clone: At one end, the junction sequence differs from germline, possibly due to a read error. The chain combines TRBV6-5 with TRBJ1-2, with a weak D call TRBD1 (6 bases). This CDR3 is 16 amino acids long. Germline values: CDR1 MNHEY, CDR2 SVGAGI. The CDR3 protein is CASSHSGGRLNYGYTF. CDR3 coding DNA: TGTGCCAGCAGTCACTCGGGGGGGCGATTGAACTATGGCTACACCTTC.

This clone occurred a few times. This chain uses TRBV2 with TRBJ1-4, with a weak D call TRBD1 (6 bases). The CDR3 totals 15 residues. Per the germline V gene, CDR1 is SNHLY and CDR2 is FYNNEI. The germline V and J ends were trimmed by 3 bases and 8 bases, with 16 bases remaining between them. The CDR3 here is CASSEDTGSGEKLFF. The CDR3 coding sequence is TGTGCCAGCAGTGAGGACACAGGGTCAGGGGAAAAACTGTTTTTT.

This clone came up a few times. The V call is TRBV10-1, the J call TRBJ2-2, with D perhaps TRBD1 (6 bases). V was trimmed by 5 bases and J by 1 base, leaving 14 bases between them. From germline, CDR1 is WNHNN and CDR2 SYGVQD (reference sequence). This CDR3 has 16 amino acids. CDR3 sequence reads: CASSYDRLGNTGELFF. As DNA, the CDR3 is TGCGCCAGCAGTTATGACAGGCTTGGGAACACCGGGGAGCTGTTTTTT.

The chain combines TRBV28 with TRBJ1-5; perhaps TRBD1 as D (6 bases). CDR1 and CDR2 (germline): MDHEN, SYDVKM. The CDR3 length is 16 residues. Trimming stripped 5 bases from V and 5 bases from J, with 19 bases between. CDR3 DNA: TGTGCCAGCAGTGGAATTTTTGACAGGTCATATCAGCCCCAGCATTTT. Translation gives CASSGIFDRSYQPQHF.

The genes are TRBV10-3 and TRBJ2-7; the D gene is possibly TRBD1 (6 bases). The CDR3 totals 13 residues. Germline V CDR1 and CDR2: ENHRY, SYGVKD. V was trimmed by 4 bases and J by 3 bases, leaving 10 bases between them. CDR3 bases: TGTGCCATCAGTGGCCCGGACAGCTACGAGCAGTACTTC. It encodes CAISGPDSYEQYF.

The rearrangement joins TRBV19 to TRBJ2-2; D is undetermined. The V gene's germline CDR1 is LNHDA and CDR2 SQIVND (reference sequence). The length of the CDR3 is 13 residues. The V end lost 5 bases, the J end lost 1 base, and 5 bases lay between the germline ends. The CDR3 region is CASSWQNTGELFF. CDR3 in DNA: TGTGCCAGTAGTTGGCAGAACACCGGGGAGCTGTTTTTT.

The CDR3: CASGTGGWPPLHF. The CDR3 coding sequence is TGTGCCAGCGGGACAGGGGGCTGGCCACCCCTCCACTTT. The chain recombines TRBV27 with TRBJ1-6; TRBD1 aligns across 12 bases. The junction had 4 bases not matched to a gene; V was cut back by 8 bases and J by 11 bases. The germline gives CDR1 MNHEY, CDR2 SMNVEV (reference sequence). The CDR3 runs to 13 residues.

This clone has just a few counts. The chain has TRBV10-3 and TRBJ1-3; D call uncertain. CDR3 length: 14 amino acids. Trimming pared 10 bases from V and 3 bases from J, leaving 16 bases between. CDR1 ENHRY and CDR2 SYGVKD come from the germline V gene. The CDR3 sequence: CATRSDAFGNTIYF. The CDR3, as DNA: TGTGCCACAAGAAGCGACGCATTTGGAAACACCATATATTTT.

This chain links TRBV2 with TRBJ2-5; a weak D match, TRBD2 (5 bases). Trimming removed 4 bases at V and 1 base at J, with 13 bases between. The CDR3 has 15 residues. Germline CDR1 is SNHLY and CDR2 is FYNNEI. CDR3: CASSGGNDFQETQYF. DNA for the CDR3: TGTGCCAGCAGTGGAGGGAATGACTTCCAAGAGACCCAGTACTTC.

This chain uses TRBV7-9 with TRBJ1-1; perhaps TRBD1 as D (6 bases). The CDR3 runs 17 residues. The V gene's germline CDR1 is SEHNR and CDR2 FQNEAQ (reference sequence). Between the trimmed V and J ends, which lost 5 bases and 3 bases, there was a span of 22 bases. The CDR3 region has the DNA TGTGCCAGCAGCCGATCCCGTACGGGCGAGGGGGACACTGAAGCTTTCTTT. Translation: CASSRSRTGEGDTEAFF.

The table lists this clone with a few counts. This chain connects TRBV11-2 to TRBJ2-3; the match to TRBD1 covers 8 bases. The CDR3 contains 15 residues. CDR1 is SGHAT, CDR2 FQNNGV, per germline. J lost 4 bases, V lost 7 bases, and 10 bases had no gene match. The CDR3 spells CASTTGTGGADTQYF. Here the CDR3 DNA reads TGTGCCAGCACCACCGGGACAGGTGGAGCAGATACGCAGTATTTT.

CDR3 DNA sequence: TGTGCCAGCAGCTTTGGCCAAATCTCTGGAAACACCATATATTTT. Protein: CASSFGQISGNTIYF. V gene TRBV5-8 combines with J gene TRBJ1-3; D ambiguous. V lost 2 bases, J lost 0 bases, and 9 bases lay in between. The CDR3 extends over 15 amino acids. The germline V gene has CDR1 SGHTS and CDR2 YDEGEE.

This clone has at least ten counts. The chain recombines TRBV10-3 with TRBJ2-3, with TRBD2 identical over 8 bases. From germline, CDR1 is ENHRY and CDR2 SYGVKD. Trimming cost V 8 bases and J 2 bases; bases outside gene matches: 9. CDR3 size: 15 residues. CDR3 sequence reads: CAISELADDTDTQYF. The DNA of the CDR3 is TGTGCCATCTCGGAACTAGCGGACGACACAGATACGCAGTATTTT.

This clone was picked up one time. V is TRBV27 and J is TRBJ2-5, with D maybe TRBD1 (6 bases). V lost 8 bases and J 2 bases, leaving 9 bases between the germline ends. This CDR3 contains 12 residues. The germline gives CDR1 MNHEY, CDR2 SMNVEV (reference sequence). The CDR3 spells CASGGLQETQYF. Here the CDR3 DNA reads TGTGCCAGCGGGGGCCTTCAAGAGACCCAGTACTTC.

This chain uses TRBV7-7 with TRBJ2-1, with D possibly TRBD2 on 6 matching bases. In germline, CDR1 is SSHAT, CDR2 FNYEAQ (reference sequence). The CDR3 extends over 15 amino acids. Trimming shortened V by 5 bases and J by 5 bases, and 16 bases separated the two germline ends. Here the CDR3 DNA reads TGTGCCAGCAGCCTAAGTGGTAGCGGACACAATGAGCAGTTCTTC. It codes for CASSLSGSGHNEQFF.

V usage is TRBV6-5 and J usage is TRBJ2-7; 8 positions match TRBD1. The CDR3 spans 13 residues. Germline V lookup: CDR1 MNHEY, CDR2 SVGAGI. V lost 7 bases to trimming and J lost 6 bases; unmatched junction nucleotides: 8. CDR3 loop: CASTYRGSGEQYF. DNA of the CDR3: TGTGCCAGCACCTACAGGGGGAGCGGCGAGCAGTACTTC.

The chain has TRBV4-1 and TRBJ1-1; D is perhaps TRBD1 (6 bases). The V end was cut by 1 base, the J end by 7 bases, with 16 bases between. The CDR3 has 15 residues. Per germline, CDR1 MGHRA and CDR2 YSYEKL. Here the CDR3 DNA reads TGCGCCAGCAGCCAAGGGTTACAGGGAAGAGGTGAAGCTTTCTTT. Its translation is CASSQGLQGRGEAFF.

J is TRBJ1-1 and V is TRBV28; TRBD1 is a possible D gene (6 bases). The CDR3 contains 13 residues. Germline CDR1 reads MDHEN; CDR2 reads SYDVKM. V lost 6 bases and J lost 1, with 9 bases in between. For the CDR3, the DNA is TGTGCCAGCAGCGAGGGACAGAACACTGAAGCTTTCTTT. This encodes CASSEGQNTEAFF.

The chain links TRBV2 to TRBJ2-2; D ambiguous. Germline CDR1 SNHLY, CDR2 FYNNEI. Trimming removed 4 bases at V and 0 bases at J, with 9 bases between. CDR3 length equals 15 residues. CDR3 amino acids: CASSVHSSNTGELFF. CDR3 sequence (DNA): TGTGCCAGCAGTGTTCACAGTTCGAACACCGGGGAGCTGTTTTTT.

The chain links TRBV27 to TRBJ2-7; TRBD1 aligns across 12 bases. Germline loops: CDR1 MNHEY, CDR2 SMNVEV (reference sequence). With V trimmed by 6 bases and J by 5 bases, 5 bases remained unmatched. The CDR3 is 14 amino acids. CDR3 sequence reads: CASRGQGASNEQYF. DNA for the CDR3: TGTGCCAGCAGGGGACAGGGGGCAAGTAACGAGCAGTACTTC.